This T cell receptor (beta chain) was captured in a study of shared clonotypes between healthy human individuals. Generated by immunoSEQ multiplex PCR, the TCRdb table keeps only in-frame clones and is missing some. The table includes more than 2 million clones, under 97% detected once. Trimming took 2 bases from V and 3 from J; bases not matched to a gene: 4. The germline V gene encodes CDR1 SGHRS and CDR2 YFSETQ. The CDR3 totals 15 residues. Overall study results and limits: The study found roughly 5% of naive CD4 clonotypes shared across a handful of donors.

With regard to this clone: What it binds is unknown.

This clonotype was sampled from a man in his late teens or twenties in good health. The sequenced material came from naive CD4+ T cells sorted from blood. Subset noted: CD45RA+ positively selected. V and J are TRBV5-1 and TRBJ2-2, with 7 bases that match TRBD1. The CDR3 nucleotides are TGCGCCAGCAGCTTACCCCAGGGGGACACCGGGGAGCTGTTTTTT. Protein: CASSLPQGDTGELFF.